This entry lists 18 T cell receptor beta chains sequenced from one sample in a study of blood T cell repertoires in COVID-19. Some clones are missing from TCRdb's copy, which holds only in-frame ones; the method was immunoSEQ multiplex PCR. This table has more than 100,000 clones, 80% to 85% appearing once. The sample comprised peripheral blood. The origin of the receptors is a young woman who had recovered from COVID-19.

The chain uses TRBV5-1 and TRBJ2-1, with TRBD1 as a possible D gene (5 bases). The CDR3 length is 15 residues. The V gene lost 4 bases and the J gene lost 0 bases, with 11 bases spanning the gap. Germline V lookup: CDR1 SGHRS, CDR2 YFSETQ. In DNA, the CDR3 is TGCGCCAGCAGCGAACAGGTGAGCTCCTACAATGAGCAGTTCTTC. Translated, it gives CASSEQVSSYNEQFF.

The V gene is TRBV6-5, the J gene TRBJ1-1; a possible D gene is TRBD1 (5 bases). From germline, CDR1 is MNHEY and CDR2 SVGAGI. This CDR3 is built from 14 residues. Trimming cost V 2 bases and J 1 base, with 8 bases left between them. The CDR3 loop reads CASSYNTGNTEAFF. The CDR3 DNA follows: TGTGCCAGCAGTTACAATACAGGGAACACTGAAGCTTTCTTT.

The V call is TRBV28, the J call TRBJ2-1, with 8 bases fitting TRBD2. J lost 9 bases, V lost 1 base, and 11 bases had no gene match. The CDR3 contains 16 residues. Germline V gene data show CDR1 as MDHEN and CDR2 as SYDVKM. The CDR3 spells CASSLLEGTGGGEQFF. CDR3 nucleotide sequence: TGTGCCAGCAGTTTATTGGAGGGAACCGGGGGGGGTGAGCAGTTCTTC.

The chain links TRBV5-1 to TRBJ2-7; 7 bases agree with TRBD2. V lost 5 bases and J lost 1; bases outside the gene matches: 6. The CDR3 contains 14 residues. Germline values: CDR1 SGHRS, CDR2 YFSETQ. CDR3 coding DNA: TGCGCCAGCAGTCCCCGGGGGGATTCCTACGAGCAGTACTTC. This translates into CASSPRGDSYEQYF. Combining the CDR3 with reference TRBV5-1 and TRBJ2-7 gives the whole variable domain KAGVTQTPRYLIKTRGQQVTLSCSPISGHRSVSWYQQTPGQGLQFLFEYFSETQRNKGNFPGRFSGRQFSNSRSEMNVSTLELGDSALYLCASSPRGDSYEQYFGPGTRLTVT.

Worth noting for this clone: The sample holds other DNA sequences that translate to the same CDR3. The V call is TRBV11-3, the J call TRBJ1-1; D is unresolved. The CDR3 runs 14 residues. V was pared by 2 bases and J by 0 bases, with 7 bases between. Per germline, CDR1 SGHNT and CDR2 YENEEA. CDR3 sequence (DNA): TGTGCCAGCAGCTTATCGGGAGTGAACACTGAAGCTTTCTTT. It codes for CASSLSGVNTEAFF. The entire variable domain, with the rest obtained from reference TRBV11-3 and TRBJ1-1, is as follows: EAGVVQSPRYKIIEKKQPVAFWCNPISGHNTLYWYLQNLGQGPELLIRYENEEAVDDSQLPKDRFSAERLKGVDSTLKIQPAELGDSAVYLCASSLSGVNTEAFFGQGTRLTVV.

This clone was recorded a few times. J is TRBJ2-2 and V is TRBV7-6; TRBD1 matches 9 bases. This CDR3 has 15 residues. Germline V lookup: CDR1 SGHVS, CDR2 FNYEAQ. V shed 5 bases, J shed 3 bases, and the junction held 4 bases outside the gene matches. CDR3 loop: CASSQTGGDTGELFF. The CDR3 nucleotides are TGTGCCAGCAGCCAGACAGGGGGAGACACCGGGGAGCTGTTTTTT.

The CDR3 here is CASSQTSGNNQPQHF. The CDR3 DNA follows: TGTGCCAGCAGTCAGACTAGCGGTAACAATCAGCCCCAGCATTTT. The V gene is TRBV28, the J gene TRBJ1-5; no clear D gene. CDR3 length: 15 amino acids. The V end lost 5 bases, the J end lost 3 bases, and 14 bases lay between the germline ends. CDR1 is MDHEN and CDR2 is SYDVKM in the germline V gene.

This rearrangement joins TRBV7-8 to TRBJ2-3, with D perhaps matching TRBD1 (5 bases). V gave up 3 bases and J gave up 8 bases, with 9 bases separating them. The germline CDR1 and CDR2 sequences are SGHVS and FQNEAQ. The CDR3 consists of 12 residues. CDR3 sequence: CASSLRQSTQYF. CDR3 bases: TGTGCCAGCAGCTTGCGACAGAGTACGCAGTATTTT.

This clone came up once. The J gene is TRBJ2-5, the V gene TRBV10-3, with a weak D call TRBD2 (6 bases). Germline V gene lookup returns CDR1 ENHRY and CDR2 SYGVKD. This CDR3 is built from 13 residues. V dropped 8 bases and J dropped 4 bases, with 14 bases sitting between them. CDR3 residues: CAIGGAEGETQYF. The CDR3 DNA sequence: TGTGCCATCGGGGGAGCGGAGGGAGAGACCCAGTACTTC.

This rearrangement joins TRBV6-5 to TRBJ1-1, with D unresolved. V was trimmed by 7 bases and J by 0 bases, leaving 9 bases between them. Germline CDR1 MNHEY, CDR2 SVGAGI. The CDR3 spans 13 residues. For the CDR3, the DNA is TGTGCCAGCACCCACAGTATGAACACTGAAGCTTTCTTT. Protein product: CASTHSMNTEAFF.

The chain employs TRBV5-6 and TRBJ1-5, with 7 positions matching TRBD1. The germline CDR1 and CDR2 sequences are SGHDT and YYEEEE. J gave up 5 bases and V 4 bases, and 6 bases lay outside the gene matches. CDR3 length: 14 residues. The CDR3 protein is CASSRLDRDQPQHF. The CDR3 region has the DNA TGTGCCAGCAGCCGTCTTGACAGGGATCAGCCCCAGCATTTT.

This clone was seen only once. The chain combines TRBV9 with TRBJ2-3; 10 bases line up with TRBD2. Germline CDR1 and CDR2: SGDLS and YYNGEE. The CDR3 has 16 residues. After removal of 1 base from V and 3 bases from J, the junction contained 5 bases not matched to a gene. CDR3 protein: CASSVRLAGPTDTQYF. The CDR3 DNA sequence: TGTGCCAGCAGCGTAAGACTAGCGGGCCCAACAGATACGCAGTATTTT.

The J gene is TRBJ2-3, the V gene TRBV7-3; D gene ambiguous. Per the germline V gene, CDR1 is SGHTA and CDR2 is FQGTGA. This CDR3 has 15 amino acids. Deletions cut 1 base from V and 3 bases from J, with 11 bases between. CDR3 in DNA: TGTGCCAGCAGCTTAAGTTACCAGAGGACAGATACGCAGTATTTT. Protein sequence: CASSLSYQRTDTQYF.

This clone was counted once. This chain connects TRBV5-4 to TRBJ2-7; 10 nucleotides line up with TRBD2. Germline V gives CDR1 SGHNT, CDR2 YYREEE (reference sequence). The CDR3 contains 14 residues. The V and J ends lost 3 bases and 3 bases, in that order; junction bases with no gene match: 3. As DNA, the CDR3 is TGTGCCAGCAGCTCTAGCGGGGGAGTCTACGAGCAGTACTTC. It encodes CASSSSGGVYEQYF.

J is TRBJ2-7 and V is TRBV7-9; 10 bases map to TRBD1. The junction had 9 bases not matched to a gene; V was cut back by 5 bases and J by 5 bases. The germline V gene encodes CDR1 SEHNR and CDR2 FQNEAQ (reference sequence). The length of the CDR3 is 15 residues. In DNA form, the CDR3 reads TGTGCCAGCAGCCCTGGGGGACAGGGGAGAGACGAGCAGTACTTC. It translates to CASSPGGQGRDEQYF.

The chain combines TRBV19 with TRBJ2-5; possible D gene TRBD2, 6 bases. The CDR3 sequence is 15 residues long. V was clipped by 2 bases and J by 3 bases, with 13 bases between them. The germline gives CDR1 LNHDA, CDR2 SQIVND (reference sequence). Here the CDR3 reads CASSIYAGKEETQYF. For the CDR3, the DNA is TGTGCCAGTAGTATATACGCGGGGAAGGAAGAGACCCAGTACTTC. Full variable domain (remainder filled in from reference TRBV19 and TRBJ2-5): DGGITQSPKYLFRKEGQNVTLSCEQNLNHDAMYWYRQDPGQGLRLIYYSQIVNDFQKGDIAEGYSVSREKKESFPLTVTSAQKNPTAFYLCASSIYAGKEETQYFGPGTRLLVL.

The CDR3 loop reads CASSSLGDTQYF. The CDR3, as DNA: TGTGCCAGCAGTTCTCTAGGAGATACGCAGTATTTT. The chain carries TRBV27 and TRBJ2-3, with D unclear. The CDR3 has 12 residues. Germline loops: CDR1 MNHEY, CDR2 SMNVEV (reference sequence). Trimming pared 4 bases from V and 5 bases from J, leaving 7 bases between.

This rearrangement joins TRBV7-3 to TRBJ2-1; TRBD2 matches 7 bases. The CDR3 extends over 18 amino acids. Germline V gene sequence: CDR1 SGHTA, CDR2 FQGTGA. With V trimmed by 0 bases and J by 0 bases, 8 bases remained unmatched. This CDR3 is CASSLTLGGGTSYNEQFF. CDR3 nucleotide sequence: TGTGCCAGCAGCTTAACATTGGGGGGAGGGACCTCCTACAATGAGCAGTTCTTC.